The clone carrying this TCR beta chain was observed a few times. Other DNA sequences in the sample encode the same CDR3. The data were taken from a study of shared clonotypes between healthy human individuals. Assay used: immunoSEQ multiplex PCR; TCRdb lists only in-frame clones, some missing. The table shows about 2.4 million clones, with 80% to 95% occurring only once. V was cut by 2 bases and J by 1 base, with 2 bases left in between. Germline-derived CDR1 and CDR2 are SEHNR and FQNEAQ (reference sequence). The CDR3 totals 12 residues. The sequenced sample was naive CD4+ T cells from PBMCs. Subset meaning: CD45RA+ positively selected. This clonotype was sampled from a man younger than 35 in good health. Some clones in this sample may be carry-over from other donors' samples. The V call is TRBV7-9, the J call TRBJ1-1; no firm D call. The CDR3 protein is CASSLTNTEAFF. CDR3 nucleotide sequence: TGTGCCAGCAGCTTAACGAACACTGAAGCTTTCTTT. The full variable domain, with the rest looked up from reference TRBV7-9 and TRBJ1-1, is DTGVSQNPRHKITKRGQNVTFRCDPISEHNRLYWYRQTLGQGPEFLTYFQNEAQLEKSRLLSDRFSAERPKGSFSTLEIQRTEQGDSAMYLCASSLTNTEAFFGQGTRLTVV.